The present entry profiles one T cell receptor beta chain with its context. With 4 bases removed from V and 8 bases from J, the gap between germline ends came to 8 bases. The CDR3 covers 11 residues. The data were taken from a study of blood T cell repertoires in COVID-19. The wider study: The United States, Italy and Spain provided the acute and convalescent COVID-19 samples. Nucleic acid was either cDNA or gDNA, and it came from T cells, B-cell-depleted T cells, or PBMCs.

In the original analysis: Estimation of nucleated cell counts was performed using reference gene primer amplification. Profiled with immunoSEQ multiplex PCR; TCRdb holds only in-frame clones, not every one. D and trimming come from the DNA, and the V and J calls and clone size come from that table. The sample lists approximately 25,000 clones; around 90% were seen once. This TCR was sampled from a man over 45 with active COVID-19. This sequence joins TRBV12-3 or TRBV12-4 and TRBJ1-2; TRBD1 might be the D (6 bases). Sequenced sample: peripheral blood. The CDR3 spells CASSYRDGYTF. DNA of the CDR3: TGTGCCAGCAGTTACAGGGACGGCTACACCTTC.